Each of the 9 T cell receptor beta chains below was sequenced from the same sample in a study of T cell repertoires in cytomegalovirus infection. TCRdb passed the reads through MiXCR, listing each CDR3 protein once. This repertoire shows almost 300,000 distinct CDR3 sequences, about 9.1% found once; its top ten account for around 2.6%. Specimen: PBMCs. The receptors come from a human donor in good health (CMV status not recorded). Some clones in this sample may be carry-over from other donors' samples.

This clonotype was seen at least ten times. J is TRBJ2-7 and V is TRBV9; the match to TRBD1 covers 10 bases. J lost 3 bases, V lost 0 bases, and 3 bases had no gene match. This CDR3 is 15 amino acids long. Germline CDR1 is SGDLS and CDR2 is YYNGEE. CDR3 bases: TGTGCCAGCAGCGTAGCGGGACAGGGGTTCTACGAGCAGTACTTC. Translated, it gives CASSVAGQGFYEQYF. Variable domain in full (rest from reference TRBV9 and TRBJ2-7): DSGVTQTPKHLITATGQRVTLRCSPRSGDLSVYWYQQSLDQGLQFLIQYYNGEERAKGNILERFSAQQFPDLHSELNLSSLELGDSALYFCASSVAGQGFYEQYFGPGTRLTVT.

This clonotype has ten or more counts. This chain links TRBV6-2 or TRBV6-3 with TRBJ2-1; D is perhaps TRBD1 or TRBD2 (6 bases each). Germline V gene lookup returns CDR1 MNHEY and CDR2 SVGEGT. Trimming left V 8 bases short and J 3 bases short, with 14 bases between. This CDR3 comprises 14 residues. Written as DNA, the CDR3 is TGTGCCAGCCTCAAGGAGGGGGGCTACAATGAGCAGTTCTTC. This codes for CASLKEGGYNEQFF.

V usage is TRBV5-4 and J usage is TRBJ2-5, with D possibly matching TRBD1 (5 bases). Per the germline V gene, CDR1 is SGHNT and CDR2 is YYREEE (reference sequence). V was trimmed by 4 bases and J by 1 base, leaving 14 bases between them. There are 15 residues in the CDR3. CDR3 loop: CASSLDPTVQETQYF. Here the CDR3 DNA reads TGTGCCAGCAGCCTAGACCCGACAGTCCAAGAGACCCAGTACTTC.

The DNA for the CDR3 is TGCAGCGCAATAGGGCCGAACACTGAAGCTTTCTTT. This encodes CSAIGPNTEAFF. This chain joins TRBV29-1 and TRBJ1-1; no firm D call. CDR1 and CDR2 from the germline V gene are SQVTM and ANQGSEA. This CDR3 has 12 residues. V was clipped by 7 bases and J by 1 base, with 10 bases between them.

This clonotype has a count of ten or more. The V call is TRBV4-3, the J call TRBJ1-1, with D tentatively TRBD1 (5 bases). V dropped 1 base and J dropped 0 bases, with 9 bases sitting between them. CDR1 LGHNA and CDR2 YSLEER come from the germline V gene. The CDR3 totals 15 residues. The CDR3 DNA is TGCGCCAGCAGCCAAGTCGGGGGTTTGAACACTGAAGCTTTCTTT. Protein: CASSQVGGLNTEAFF.

This chain's CDR3 is CASSLDQVQQGVRPLHF. CDR3 nucleotide sequence: TGTGCCAGCAGCTTAGATCAGGTGCAGCAAGGCGTCCGACCCCTCCACTTT. The V gene is TRBV7-4, the J gene TRBJ1-6; D not resolved. There are 17 residues in the CDR3. V was clipped by 1 base and J by 12 bases, with 22 bases between them. CDR1 SGHVT and CDR2 SQSDAQ come from the germline V gene. The entire variable domain, with the rest obtained from reference TRBV7-4 and TRBJ1-6, is as follows: GAGVSQSPRYKVAKRGRDVALRCDSISGHVTLYWYRQTLGQGSEVLTYSQSDAQRDKSGRPSGRFSAERPERSVSTLKIQRTEQGDSAVYLCASSLDQVQQGVRPLHFGNGTRLTVT.

This clonotype was recorded a few times. The rearrangement links TRBV20-1 to TRBJ2-1, with a weak D call TRBD1 (6 bases). CDR3 length equals 11 residues. CDR1 and CDR2 (germline): DFQATT, SNEGSKA (reference sequence). CDR3 region: CSLDSYNEQFF. CDR3 in DNA: TGCAGCTTGGACAGCTACAATGAGCAGTTCTTC.

This clonotype occurred a few times. The chain uses TRBV20-1 and TRBJ1-1; D might be TRBD1 (5 bases). Germline V CDR1 and CDR2: DFQATT, SNEGSKA (reference sequence). The V end lost 0 bases, the J end lost 6 bases, and 14 bases lay between the germline ends. This CDR3 is built from 14 residues. This chain's CDR3 is CSARDWEGFSEAFF. In nucleotides, the CDR3 is TGCAGTGCTAGAGACTGGGAGGGGTTTTCTGAAGCTTTCTTT.

At least ten counts were recorded for this clonotype. The chain links TRBV7-6 to TRBJ1-5; D not certain. CDR1 SGHVS and CDR2 FNYEAQ come from the germline V gene. The CDR3 is 15 amino acids. With 1 base removed from V and 3 bases from J, the gap between germline ends came to 10 bases. In nucleotides, the CDR3 is TGTGCCAGCAGCTTAGGGCCGGGTGACAATCAGCCCCAGCATTTT. It specifies CASSLGPGDNQPQHF. Complete variable domain (other parts from reference TRBV7-6 and TRBJ1-5): GAGVSQSPRYKVTKRGQDVALRCDPISGHVSLYWYRQALGQGPEFLTYFNYEAQQDKSGLPNDRFSAERPEGSISTLTIQRTEQRDSAMYRCASSLGPGDNQPQHFGDGTRLSIL.